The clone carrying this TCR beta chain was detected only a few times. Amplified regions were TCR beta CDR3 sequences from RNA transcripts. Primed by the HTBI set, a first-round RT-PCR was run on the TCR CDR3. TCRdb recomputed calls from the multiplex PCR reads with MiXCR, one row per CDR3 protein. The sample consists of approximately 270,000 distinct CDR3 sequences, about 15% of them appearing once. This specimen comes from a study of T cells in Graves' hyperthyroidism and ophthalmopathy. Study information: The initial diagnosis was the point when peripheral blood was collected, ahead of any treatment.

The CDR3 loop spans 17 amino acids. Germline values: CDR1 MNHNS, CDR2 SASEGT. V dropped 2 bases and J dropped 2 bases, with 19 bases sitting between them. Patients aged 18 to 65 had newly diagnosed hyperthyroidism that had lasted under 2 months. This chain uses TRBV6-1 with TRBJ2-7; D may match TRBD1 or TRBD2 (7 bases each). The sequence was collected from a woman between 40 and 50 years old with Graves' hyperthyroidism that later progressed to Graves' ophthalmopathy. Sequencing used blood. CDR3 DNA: TGTGCCAGCAGTGAATTTGAGGAGCGGGACAGCACCTACGAGCAGTACTTC. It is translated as CASSEFEERDSTYEQYF.